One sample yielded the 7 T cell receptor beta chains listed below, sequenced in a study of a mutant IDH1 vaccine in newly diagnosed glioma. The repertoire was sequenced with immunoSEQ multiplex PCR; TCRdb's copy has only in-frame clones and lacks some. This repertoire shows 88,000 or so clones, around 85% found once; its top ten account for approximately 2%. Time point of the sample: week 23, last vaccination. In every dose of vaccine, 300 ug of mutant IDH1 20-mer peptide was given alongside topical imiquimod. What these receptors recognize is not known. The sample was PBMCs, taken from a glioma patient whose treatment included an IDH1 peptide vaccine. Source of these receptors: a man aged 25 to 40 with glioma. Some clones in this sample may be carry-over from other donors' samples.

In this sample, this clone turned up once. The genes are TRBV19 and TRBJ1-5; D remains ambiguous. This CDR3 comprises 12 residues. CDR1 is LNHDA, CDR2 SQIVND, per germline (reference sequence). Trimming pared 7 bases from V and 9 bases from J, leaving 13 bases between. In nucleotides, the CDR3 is TGTGCCAGTAATCTCCGAGGAGTGCCCCAGCATTTT. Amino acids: CASNLRGVPQHF.

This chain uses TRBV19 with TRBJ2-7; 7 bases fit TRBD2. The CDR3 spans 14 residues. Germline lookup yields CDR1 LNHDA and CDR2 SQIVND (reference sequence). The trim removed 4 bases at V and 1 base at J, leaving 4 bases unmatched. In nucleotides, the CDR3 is TGTGCCAGTAGTAGGGCGGGGGTATCCTACGAGCAGTACTTC. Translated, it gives CASSRAGVSYEQYF.

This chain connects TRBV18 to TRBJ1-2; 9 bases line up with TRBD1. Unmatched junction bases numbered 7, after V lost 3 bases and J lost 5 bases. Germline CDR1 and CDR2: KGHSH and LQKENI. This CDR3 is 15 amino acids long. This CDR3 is CASSPYTGGSYGYTF. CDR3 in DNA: TGTGCCAGCTCACCGTATACAGGGGGCTCGTATGGCTACACCTTC. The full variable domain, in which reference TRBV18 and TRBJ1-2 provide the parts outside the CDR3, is NAGVMQNPRHLVRRRGQEARLRCSPMKGHSHVYWYRQLPEEGLKFMVYLQKENIIDESGMPKERFSAEFPKEGPSILRIQQVVRGDSAAYFCASSPYTGGSYGYTFGSGTRLTVV.

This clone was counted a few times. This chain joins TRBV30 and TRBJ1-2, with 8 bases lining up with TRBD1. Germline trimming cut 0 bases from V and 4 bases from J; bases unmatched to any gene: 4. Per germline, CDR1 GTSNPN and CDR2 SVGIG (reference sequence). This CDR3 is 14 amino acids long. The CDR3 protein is CAWSVGQGLYGYTF. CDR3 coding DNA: TGTGCCTGGAGTGTAGGACAGGGACTCTATGGCTACACCTTC.

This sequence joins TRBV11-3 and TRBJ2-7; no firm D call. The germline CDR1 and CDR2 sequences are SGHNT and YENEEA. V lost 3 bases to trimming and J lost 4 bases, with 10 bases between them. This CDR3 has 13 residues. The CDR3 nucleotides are TGTGCCAGCAGCTTTACGGTGGGGTACGAGCAGTACTTC. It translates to CASSFTVGYEQYF.

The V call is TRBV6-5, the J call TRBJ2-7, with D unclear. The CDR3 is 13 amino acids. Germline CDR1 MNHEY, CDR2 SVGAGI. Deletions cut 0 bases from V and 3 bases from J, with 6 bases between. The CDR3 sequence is CASSYSTIYEQYF. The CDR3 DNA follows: TGTGCCAGCAGTTACTCCACAATCTACGAGCAGTACTTC.

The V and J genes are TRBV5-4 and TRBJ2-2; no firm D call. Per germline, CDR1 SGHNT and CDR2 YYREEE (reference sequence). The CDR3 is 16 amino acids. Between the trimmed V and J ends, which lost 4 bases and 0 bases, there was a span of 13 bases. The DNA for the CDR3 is TGTGCCAGCAGCCCCGGGCGGTTATCGAACACCGGGGAGCTGTTTTTT. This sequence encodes CASSPGRLSNTGELFF.